Below are 27 T cell receptor beta chains sequenced from a single sample in a study of STAT3 mutations in large granular lymphocyte leukemia. The repertoire was sequenced with immunoSEQ multiplex PCR; TCRdb's copy has only in-frame clones and lacks some. The data contain around 33,000 clones, about 74% of them seen just once; the ten biggest clones take up around 28%. Study observations and caveats: Every T-cell large granular lymphocyte leukemia patient had at least one immunodominant TCR beta clonotype.

Their recognized antigens are unknown. The sequenced sample was peripheral blood mononuclear cells. Source of these receptors: a woman between 50 and 59 years old with T-cell large granular lymphocyte leukemia. Some clones in this sample may be carry-over from other donors' samples.

The chain links TRBV28 to TRBJ2-2, with D tentatively TRBD1 (6 bases). There are 17 residues in the CDR3. The V gene's germline CDR1 is MDHEN and CDR2 SYDVKM. Trimming shortened V by 0 bases and J by 6 bases, and 17 bases separated the two germline ends. The CDR3 spells CASSLWRLSQGPGELFF. The DNA for the CDR3 is TGTGCCAGCAGTTTATGGAGGCTCTCACAGGGCCCCGGGGAGCTGTTTTTT.

The V and J genes are TRBV5-1 and TRBJ2-5, with D possibly TRBD1 on 5 matching bases. Trimming took off 2 bases at V and 5 bases at J, with 16 bases between the two ends. The length of the CDR3 is 15 residues. Germline loops: CDR1 SGHRS, CDR2 YFSETQ. This CDR3 reads CASSFRPAKGETQYF. DNA of the CDR3: TGCGCCAGCAGCTTCCGCCCTGCTAAGGGGGAGACCCAGTACTTC. Based on the CDR3 plus reference TRBV5-1 and TRBJ2-5, the full variable domain is KAGVTQTPRYLIKTRGQQVTLSCSPISGHRSVSWYQQTPGQGLQFLFEYFSETQRNKGNFPGRFSGRQFSNSRSEMNVSTLELGDSALYLCASSFRPAKGETQYFGPGTRLLVL.

V usage is TRBV27 and J usage is TRBJ2-7; 9 positions agree with TRBD1. V shed 2 bases, J shed 3 bases, and the junction held 5 bases outside the gene matches. The CDR3 covers 15 residues. Looked up from germline, CDR1 is MNHEY and CDR2 is SMNVEV (reference sequence). This CDR3 is CASSLGPGQGYEQYF. For the CDR3, the DNA is TGTGCCAGCAGTTTAGGGCCGGGACAGGGCTACGAGCAGTACTTC.

The V gene is TRBV9, the J gene TRBJ2-7; D call uncertain. Per the germline V gene, CDR1 is SGDLS and CDR2 is YYNGEE. CDR3 size: 15 residues. Trimming pared 4 bases from V and 3 bases from J, leaving 17 bases between. CDR3 coding DNA: TGTGCCAGCAGCTCCCCCGAAATAGGTGACTACGAGCAGTACTTC. Its protein is CASSSPEIGDYEQYF.

The chain has TRBV20-1 and TRBJ1-1, with D possibly being TRBD1 (5 bases). Germline V gene sequence: CDR1 DFQATT, CDR2 SNEGSKA (reference sequence). This CDR3 is built from 11 residues. Trimming took 6 bases from V and 6 from J, leaving 11 bases between them. The CDR3 DNA is TGCAGTGCCAGGGTCCAGGCTGAAGCTTTCTTT. This encodes CSARVQAEAFF.

V and J are TRBV5-4 and TRBJ2-3; D possibly corresponds to TRBD2 (6 bases). The length of the CDR3 is 15 residues. Germline V CDR1 and CDR2: SGHNT, YYREEE (reference sequence). The ends were cut back, 4 bases at V and 0 bases at J, with 12 bases in the middle. The CDR3 DNA sequence: TGTGCCAGCAGCCTTAGCGGTCTGAGCACAGATACGCAGTATTTT. This codes for CASSLSGLSTDTQYF.

This sequence joins TRBV28 and TRBJ1-3; unclear D gene. Germline CDR1 and CDR2: MDHEN and SYDVKM. The V end lost 6 bases, the J end lost 4 bases, and 13 bases lay between the germline ends. The CDR3 covers 14 residues. The CDR3 nucleotides read TGTGCCAGCAGAACCTCGGCGGCCGGAAACACCATATATTTT. It codes for CASRTSAAGNTIYF.

A single count supports this clone. V gene TRBV27 combines with J gene TRBJ1-1; 8 bases line up with TRBD1. The CDR3 has 13 amino acids. V trimming: 4 bases; J trimming: 12 bases; junction bases outside the gene matches: 10. Germline-derived CDR1 and CDR2 are MNHEY and SMNVEV (reference sequence). CDR3 loop: CASSYTTGAKTFF. The CDR3 DNA reads TGTGCCAGCAGTTATACGACAGGGGCGAAGACTTTCTTT.

This chain connects TRBV2 to TRBJ1-2; D not resolved. CDR1 is SNHLY and CDR2 is FYNNEI in the germline V gene. Trimming stripped 7 bases from V and 5 bases from J, with 5 bases between. The CDR3 contains 10 residues. The CDR3 bases are TGTGCCAGCACGAGATATGGCTACACCTTC. Its translation is CASTRYGYTF.

The chain carries TRBV11-2 and TRBJ2-6; D is uncertain. V was trimmed by 0 bases and J by 2 bases, leaving 8 bases between them. The CDR3 covers 16 residues. Germline V gene sequence: CDR1 SGHAT, CDR2 FQNNGV. Here the CDR3 DNA reads TGTGCCAGCAGCTTAGATAGGGTGGCTGGGGCCAACGTCCTGACTTTC. The encoded protein is CASSLDRVAGANVLTF.

This chain's CDR3 is CASGLVLRATTGELFF. The CDR3 DNA reads as TGTGCTAGTGGTTTGGTACTTAGGGCTACCACCGGGGAGCTGTTTTTT. The V gene is TRBV12-5, the J gene TRBJ2-2, with D hard to call. The CDR3 consists of 16 residues. The germline V gene has CDR1 LGHNT and CDR2 FRNRAP. Trimming left V 0 bases short and J 4 bases short, with 12 bases between.

This chain links TRBV5-5 with TRBJ1-2; 11 positions match TRBD1. Germline V CDR1 and CDR2: SGHKS, YYEKEE (reference sequence). Trimming took 4 bases from V and 8 from J; bases not matched to a gene: 7. The CDR3 length is 14 residues. Here the CDR3 reads CASSPGQGADGYTF. CDR3 coding DNA: TGTGCCAGCAGCCCAGGACAGGGGGCGGACGGCTACACCTTC.

This chain uses TRBV27 with TRBJ1-2; TRBD1 matches 9 bases. V trimming: 5 bases; J trimming: 8 bases; junction bases outside the gene matches: 6. The CDR3 covers 13 residues. Per germline, CDR1 MNHEY and CDR2 SMNVEV (reference sequence). CDR3 DNA: TGTGCCAGCAGTATGGACAGGGGAGGCGGCTACACCTTC. Translating it yields CASSMDRGGGYTF.

The gene calls are TRBV19 and TRBJ2-1; D perhaps matches TRBD2 (6 bases). Deletions cut 4 bases from V and 8 bases from J, with 15 bases between. The CDR3 length is 14 residues. The germline V gene has CDR1 LNHDA and CDR2 SQIVND (reference sequence). The CDR3 region is CASSTHGSSDEQFF. CDR3 coding DNA: TGTGCCAGTAGTACTCACGGGAGCTCGGATGAGCAGTTCTTC.

CDR3 protein: CASNLYLSRGEQFF. The DNA of the CDR3 is TGTGCCAGCAATCTGTATCTTTCCCGGGGTGAGCAGTTCTTC. The gene calls are TRBV6-5 and TRBJ2-1; tentatively, D is TRBD2 (5 bases). The V gene lost 7 bases and the J gene lost 9 bases, with 19 bases spanning the gap. There are 14 residues in the CDR3. Germline loops: CDR1 MNHEY, CDR2 SVGAGI.

This clone ranks as medium-sized. The chain is built from TRBV7-9 and TRBJ2-6; no clear D. CDR1 and CDR2 from the germline V gene are SEHNR and FQNEAQ (reference sequence). With 9 bases removed from V and 2 bases from J, the gap between germline ends came to 5 bases. The CDR3 length is 12 residues. DNA of the CDR3: TGTGCCAGTACGACTGGGGCCAACGTCCTGACTTTC. Translated: CASTTGANVLTF.

V and J are TRBV7-8 and TRBJ2-2, with 8 bases lining up with TRBD2. V shed 2 bases and J 6 bases; nucleotides not matched to a gene: 5. Germline assignment: CDR1 SGHVS and CDR2 FQNEAQ. The CDR3 consists of 15 residues. The CDR3 is CASSLYRREAGELFF. Written as DNA, the CDR3 is TGTGCCAGCAGCTTATATAGGCGGGAGGCCGGGGAGCTGTTTTTT.

J is TRBJ2-2 and V is TRBV6-6, with TRBD1 identical over 9 bases. Germline CDR1 reads MNHNY; CDR2 reads SVGAGI (reference sequence). With 4 bases clipped from V and 5 bases from J, the junction kept 8 bases outside the gene matches. The CDR3 contains 16 residues. The CDR3 spells CASSSQGAGGTGELFF. In nucleotides, the CDR3 is TGTGCCAGCAGTTCACAGGGGGCCGGGGGGACCGGGGAGCTGTTTTTT.

This clone was seen a few times. This chain uses TRBV9 with TRBJ1-4, with D tentatively TRBD1 (6 bases). This CDR3 comprises 14 residues. V was cut by 9 bases and J by 8 bases, with 20 bases left in between. Germline V lookup: CDR1 SGDLS, CDR2 YYNGEE. CDR3 in DNA: TGTGCCACCGCCCGGGGGGCAATGGGGGAAAAACTGTTTTTT. It codes for CATARGAMGEKLFF.

This clone was detected a few times. The V gene is TRBV5-6, the J gene TRBJ2-3, with D possibly being TRBD1 (6 bases). The germline V and J ends were trimmed by 2 bases and 4 bases, with 26 bases remaining between them. This CDR3 spans 19 amino acids. Germline assignment: CDR1 SGHDT and CDR2 YYEEEE. CDR3 DNA sequence: TGTGCCAGCAGCTTCTTGGACAGCCCCAGAGGAAGCGTGGCAGATACGCAGTATTTT. Translating it yields CASSFLDSPRGSVADTQYF.

The chain couples TRBV30 to TRBJ1-2, with 11 bases that match TRBD1. Looked up from germline, CDR1 is GTSNPN and CDR2 is SVGIG (reference sequence). This CDR3 is 17 amino acids long. V trimming: 5 bases; J trimming: 3 bases; junction bases outside the gene matches: 14. The CDR3 loop reads CAWYTGTGGFRDYGYTF. Here the CDR3 DNA reads TGTGCCTGGTACACCGGGACAGGGGGATTCCGAGACTATGGCTACACCTTC. The variable domain in full, completed from reference TRBV30 and TRBJ1-2, reads SQTIHQWPATLVQPVGSPLSLECTVEGTSNPNLYWYRQAAGRGLQLLFYSVGIGQISSEVPQNLSASRPQDRQFILSSKKLLLSDSGFYLCAWYTGTGGFRDYGYTFGSGTRLTVV.

A note on this clone: At one end, the junction sequence differs from germline, possibly due to a read error. V and J are TRBV7-7 and TRBJ2-1; possibly TRBD1 for D (6 bases). Per germline, CDR1 SSHAT and CDR2 FNYEAQ (reference sequence). This CDR3 has 13 residues. CDR3 sequence: CASSASGVNEQFF. The CDR3 nucleotides are TGTGCTAGCAGCGCATCAGGGGTCAATGAGCAGTTCTTC.

This chain uses TRBV29-1 with TRBJ2-1, with D perhaps matching TRBD1 (6 bases). The V and J ends lost 3 bases and 2 bases respectively, with 14 bases between them. This CDR3 comprises 15 residues. Germline V gene sequence: CDR1 SQVTM, CDR2 ANQGSEA. CDR3 DNA: TGCAGCGTTGATCGAGGGACAAAGCCCTACAATGAGCAGTTCTTC. Its protein is CSVDRGTKPYNEQFF.

This clone turned up a few times. The V and J genes are TRBV7-3 and TRBJ2-3; possible D gene TRBD2, 5 bases. V dropped 0 bases and J dropped 2 bases, with 9 bases sitting between them. Germline lookup yields CDR1 SGHTA and CDR2 FQGTGA. The CDR3 consists of 15 residues. The CDR3, as DNA: TGTGCCAGCAGCTTAACGGGAGCCCCCACAGATACGCAGTATTTT. Translating gives CASSLTGAPTDTQYF.

This clone was recorded a few times. This chain connects TRBV7-3 to TRBJ2-7; 9 nucleotides match TRBD1. The CDR3 is 13 amino acids. After removal of 4 bases from V and 3 bases from J, the junction contained 1 base not matched to a gene. Germline-derived CDR1 and CDR2 are SGHTA and FQGTGA. This CDR3 reads CASSSDRGYEQYF. CDR3 DNA sequence: TGTGCCAGCAGCTCGGACAGGGGCTACGAGCAGTACTTC.

The rearrangement joins TRBV21-1 to TRBJ1-2; the table calls TRBD1, which could not be checked here. TRBV21-1 is noted as a pseudogene. This CDR3 region has 13 residues. The CDR3 reads CASQDRADYGYTF. The CDR3 DNA follows: TGTGCCAGCCAGGACAGGGCGGACTATGGCTACACCTTC.

V gene TRBV28 combines with J gene TRBJ1-5; unclear D gene. The CDR3 extends over 13 amino acids. The V gene's germline CDR1 is MDHEN and CDR2 SYDVKM. Trimming cost V 4 bases and J 6 bases, with 10 bases left between them. The DNA of the CDR3 is TGTGCCAGCAGTTCCCCGCCCCCTCAGCCCCAGCATTTT. Translated: CASSSPPPQPQHF.